These 17 T cell receptor beta chains share one sample of origin, sequenced in a study of T cells in localized non-small cell lung cancer. Profiling relied on immunoSEQ multiplex PCR, and the TCRdb table lists in-frame clones only, not all of them. Of about 59,000 clones listed, roughly 90% were seen once; the top ten hold approximately 2%. Sample: peripheral blood, taken before any cancer treatment. All receptors come from a woman aged 35-70 years with stage I lung adenocarcinoma.

The rearrangement joins TRBV14 to TRBJ1-1; D is perhaps TRBD1 (5 bases). Trimming took 0 bases from V and 1 from J, leaving 12 bases between them. The CDR3 consists of 16 residues. Germline V gene lookup returns CDR1 SGHDN and CDR2 FVKESK. CDR3 nucleotide sequence: TGTGCCAGCAGCCAAGATTTTGGGACGGCGAACACTGAAGCTTTCTTT. This gives the protein CASSQDFGTANTEAFF.

V usage is TRBV4-3 and J usage is TRBJ2-7, with TRBD2 identical over 9 bases. This CDR3 is built from 15 residues. V was clipped by 1 base and J by 2 bases; unmatched bases: 3. Germline V gene lookup returns CDR1 LGHNA and CDR2 YSLEER. The CDR3 sequence is CASSQGSSGTYEQYF. The CDR3 region has the DNA TGCGCCAGCAGCCAAGGGTCTAGCGGGACCTACGAGCAGTACTTC.

Worth noting for this clone: The same CDR3 arises from other DNA sequences in this sample as well. The V call is TRBV6-1, the J call TRBJ1-2, with D tentatively TRBD1 (5 bases). The CDR3 runs to 13 residues. Between the trimmed V and J ends, which lost 6 bases and 8 bases, there was a span of 16 bases. Germline CDR1 MNHNS, CDR2 SASEGT. As DNA, the CDR3 is TGTGCCAGCAGCGATAGGACAATCGGGGGCTACACCTTC. This translates into CASSDRTIGGYTF.

In DNA form, the CDR3 reads TGTGCCAGTAGTAAGGCAGGAACTAGCACAGATACGCAGTATTTT. Translating gives CASSKAGTSTDTQYF. The chain recombines TRBV19 with TRBJ2-3; no reliable D call. Germline V gene lookup returns CDR1 LNHDA and CDR2 SQIVND (reference sequence). Trimming left V 4 bases short and J 0 bases short, with 11 bases between. CDR3 length: 15 amino acids.

This chain connects TRBV10-3 to TRBJ2-1; 10 bases line up with TRBD2. Unmatched junction bases numbered 7, after V lost 3 bases and J lost 8 bases. This CDR3 is built from 15 residues. The germline V gene has CDR1 ENHRY and CDR2 SYGVKD. The CDR3 bases are TGTGCCATCAGTGATGCCAGCGGGAGGGTTGATGAGCAGTTCTTC. Amino acid sequence: CAISDASGRVDEQFF.

This chain uses TRBV5-3 with TRBJ1-1; D unresolved. TRBV5-3 is given ORF status, its function remaining uncertain. This CDR3 region has 14 residues. Trimming took off 0 bases at V and 4 bases at J, with 10 bases between the two ends. CDR3 protein: CARSLEGMATEAFF. The CDR3 DNA follows: TGTGCCAGAAGCTTGGAAGGGATGGCCACTGAAGCTTTCTTT.

The chain carries TRBV5-1 and TRBJ2-5; possibly TRBD2 for D (5 bases). Trimming stripped 0 bases from V and 5 bases from J, with 11 bases between. The CDR3 extends over 14 amino acids. Germline assignment: CDR1 SGHRS and CDR2 YFSETQ. The CDR3 DNA reads TGCGCCAGCAGCTTGGCCCCCGGGGTTGAGACCCAGTACTTC. Protein product: CASSLAPGVETQYF.

This rearrangement joins TRBV19 to TRBJ2-1; perhaps TRBD2 as D (5 bases). The ends were cut back, 4 bases at V and 4 bases at J, with 17 bases in the middle. The germline CDR1 and CDR2 sequences are LNHDA and SQIVND (reference sequence). The CDR3 covers 16 residues. The CDR3 bases are TGTGCCAGTAGTAAGGACCCTCGACGGGGTTACAATGAGCAGTTCTTC. Protein sequence: CASSKDPRRGYNEQFF.

V gene TRBV7-2 combines with J gene TRBJ2-7, with 8 bases aligning to TRBD1. Trimming removed 3 bases from V and 4 bases from J; junction bases left unmatched: 5. The CDR3 is made up of 14 amino acids. The germline gives CDR1 SGHTA, CDR2 FQGNSA. The CDR3 DNA follows: TGTGCCAGCAGCTTGGGACAGGTCTTTTACGAGCAGTACTTC. Translated: CASSLGQVFYEQYF.

J is TRBJ1-2 and V is TRBV30; TRBD1 agrees at 9 bases. The V and J ends lost 2 bases and 6 bases, in that order; junction bases with no gene match: 1. Germline CDR1 is GTSNPN and CDR2 is SVGIG (reference sequence). The CDR3 runs 12 residues. CDR3 sequence (DNA): TGTGCCTGGAGTACAGGGGGCCATGGCTACACCTTC. Its translation: CAWSTGGHGYTF.

The CDR3 bases are TGTGCCAGCAGGCTAACCGCGGAGACCCAGTACTTC. Its protein is CASRLTAETQYF. The V gene is TRBV6-6, the J gene TRBJ2-5, with unresolved D. This CDR3 region has 12 residues. From germline, CDR1 is MNHNY and CDR2 SVGAGI (reference sequence). Between the trimmed V and J ends, which lost 6 bases and 5 bases, there was a span of 10 bases.

The chain's CDR3 is CASSLGQDYEQYF. Written as DNA, the CDR3 is TGTGCCAGCAGTTTGGGACAGGACTACGAGCAGTACTTC. The chain couples TRBV28 to TRBJ2-7, with 8 nucleotides matching TRBD1. Losses at the gene ends were 3 bases for V and 3 bases for J; bases not matched to a gene: 1. There are 13 residues in the CDR3. Germline V gene data show CDR1 as MDHEN and CDR2 as SYDVKM.

The chain uses TRBV7-3 and TRBJ2-7, with TRBD2 matching 9 bases. The CDR3 is 17 amino acids. V dropped 5 bases and J dropped 5; count of bases not matched to a gene: 16. The germline gives CDR1 SGHTA, CDR2 FQGTGA. The CDR3 protein is CASSLVFGSGSMDEQYF. CDR3 in DNA: TGTGCCAGCAGCCTAGTGTTTGGTAGCGGGAGCATGGACGAGCAGTACTTC.

The chain couples TRBV6-6 to TRBJ1-4; D gene unclear. V lost 5 bases to trimming and J lost 4 bases, with 14 bases between them. Germline V CDR1 and CDR2: MNHNY, SVGAGI (reference sequence). CDR3 length: 15 residues. The CDR3 is CASSRTSRDNEKLFF. The CDR3 DNA is TGTGCCAGCAGTAGGACGAGTCGGGATAATGAAAAACTGTTTTTT.

This clone was seen more than once but under ten times. The chain links TRBV6-1 to TRBJ2-5; D unclear. From germline, CDR1 is MNHNS and CDR2 SASEGT. The V end was cut by 2 bases, the J end by 1 base, with 11 bases between. The CDR3 consists of 15 residues. The CDR3 region is CASSENSGSQETQYF. CDR3 coding DNA: TGTGCCAGCAGTGAAAATTCGGGTTCCCAAGAGACCCAGTACTTC.

The chain has TRBV13 and TRBJ2-4; a possible D gene is TRBD2 (5 bases). V lost 3 bases and J 6 bases, leaving 9 bases between the germline ends. The CDR3 covers 13 residues. Germline V gives CDR1 PRHDT, CDR2 FYEKMQ (reference sequence). The CDR3 sequence is CASSFAGGNIQYF. CDR3 DNA: TGTGCCAGCAGCTTCGCAGGAGGAAACATTCAGTACTTC.

V is TRBV18 and J is TRBJ1-1; D not certain. CDR1 is KGHSH, CDR2 LQKENI, per germline. This CDR3 comprises 12 residues. V dropped 2 bases and J dropped 6 bases, with 7 bases sitting between them. The CDR3 coding sequence is TGTGCCAGCTCACCAACGGGTTCTGAAGCTTTCTTT. Translated, it gives CASSPTGSEAFF.